This T cell receptor (beta chain) was profiled in a study of shared clonotypes between healthy human individuals. Ten immunoSEQ deep assay plates were used by the authors to sequence unsorted PBMC DNA. Clones were read by immunoSEQ multiplex PCR, and TCRdb kept only the in-frame ones, dropping some. The sample includes 490,000 or so clones, 76% of them seen just once. General study points: With few donors, the genetic and exposure-history diversity represented was limited.

There are 14 residues in the CDR3. The germline gives CDR1 SGHRS, CDR2 YFSETQ. Losses at the gene ends were 4 bases for V and 6 bases for J; bases not matched to a gene: 6. This clone was seen a handful of times. Its specificity is unknown. Sequences were obtained from PBMCs. The V call is TRBV5-1, the J call TRBJ2-7; 11 bases are a match to TRBD1. This TCR was recovered from a woman in her thirties or forties in good health. Some clones in this sample may be carry-over from other donors' samples. This CDR3 reads CASSPSDRGREQYF. CDR3 nucleotides: TGCGCCAGCAGCCCGTCGGACAGGGGGCGCGAGCAGTACTTC.